A selection of T cell receptor beta chains follows, all from one sample in a study of T cell responses to AZD1222 COVID-19 vaccine. Using immunoSEQ multiplex PCR, the repertoire was profiled, and TCRdb retains in-frame clones only, with some absent. The table records approximately 110,000 clones, 80% to 85% of them present only once. Here the sequenced sample was peripheral blood, taken on day 0 of AZD1222 vaccination. These receptors all stem from an adult in good health. Each CDR3 is given with its conserved first and last residue. Fields, in order: J gene, D gene, V gene, clone size, CDR3 protein, CDR3 DNA. The D gene is left open where the match is weak. Only part of the rows carry a size: once, few, many, or a class if the clone is expanded.

>TRBJ1-1|.|TRBV10-2|.
CASSYAMNTEAFF
TGCGCCAGCAGTTATGCGATGAACACTGAAGCTTTCTTT
>TRBJ1-1|.|TRBV5-1|few
CASSLEAGRTEAFF
TGCGCCAGCAGCTTGGAGGCGGGGCGAACTGAAGCTTTCTTT
>TRBJ2-7|.|TRBV28|few
CASRDQGGYEQYF
TGTGCCAGCAGAGATCAGGGTGGGTACGAGCAGTACTTC
>TRBJ1-6|.|TRBV6-2/TRBV6-3|.
CASSYQDSQNSPLHF
TGTGCCAGCAGTTATCAGGACAGCCAGAATTCACCCCTCCACTTT
>TRBJ1-4|.|TRBV6-5|.
CASRFTGTTNEKLFF
TGTGCCAGCAGGTTCACAGGGACAACTAATGAAAAACTGTTTTTT
>TRBJ2-7|.|TRBV5-1|.
CASRLNYEQYF
TGCGCCAGCAGGTTGAACTACGAGCAGTACTTC
>TRBJ1-1|TRBD1|TRBV5-1|.
CASSAGQGGTEAFF
TGCGCCAGCAGCGCGGGACAGGGAGGCACTGAAGCTTTCTTT
>TRBJ1-2|.|TRBV28|.
CASSFRLRASYTF
TGTGCCAGCAGTTTCAGACTGCGGGCTAGCTACACCTTC
>TRBJ1-1|.|TRBV23-1|.
CAMYRALTEAFF
TGCGCTATGTACAGGGCATTGACTGAAGCTTTCTTT
>TRBJ2-7|TRBD2|TRBV5-4|.
CASSLSGRALGEQYF
TGTGCCAGCAGCTTGTCGGGGAGGGCCTTGGGGGAGCAGTACTTC
>TRBJ1-2|TRBD1|TRBV5-6|.
CASSPPEGADGYTF
TGTGCCAGCAGCCCCCCGGAGGGGGCGGACGGCTACACCTTC
>TRBJ2-5|TRBD2|TRBV7-8|.
CASSLEGLAGFMETQYF
TGTGCCAGCAGCTTAGAGGGACTAGCGGGGTTTATGGAGACCCAGTACTTC
>TRBJ2-1|TRBD2|TRBV28|.
CASSQTSVGYNEQFF
TGTGCCAGCAGTCAGACTAGCGTTGGGTACAATGAGCAGTTCTTC
>TRBJ1-5|.|TRBV28|.
CASTPESLNQPQHF
TGTGCCAGCACCCCTGAAAGCCTAAATCAGCCCCAGCATTTT
>TRBJ2-5|TRBD1|TRBV6-5|.
CASRRTGYGEETQYF
TGTGCCAGCAGGAGGACAGGGTATGGTGAAGAGACCCAGTACTTC
>TRBJ2-7|TRBD1|TRBV5-1|.
CASSPGTGGDEQYF
TGCGCCAGCAGCCCCGGGACAGGGGGGGACGAGCAGTACTTC
>TRBJ1-5|.|TRBV6-5|.
CASSYGLGQPQHF
TGTGCCAGCAGTTACGGTTTGGGTCAGCCCCAGCATTTT
>TRBJ1-5|.|TRBV2|.
CASSPGVAGSNQPQHF
TGTGCCAGCAGTCCAGGGGTGGCGGGTAGCAATCAGCCCCAGCATTTT
>TRBJ1-2|TRBD1|TRBV18|.
CASSPRGPGQGTLDYGYTF
TGTGCCAGCTCACCAAGAGGTCCCGGACAGGGAACCCTAGACTATGGCTACACCTTC
>TRBJ1-1|.|TRBV7-9|.
CASLSWAVNTEAFF
TGTGCCAGCCTATCGTGGGCAGTGAACACTGAAGCTTTCTTT
>TRBJ2-7|TRBD1|TRBV14|.
CASSRGQGRSYEQYF
TGTGCCAGCAGCCGCGGACAGGGAAGATCGTACGAGCAGTACTTC
>TRBJ2-3|TRBD2|TRBV5-1|once
CASSLAPPTSGGTDTQYF
TGCGCCAGCAGCTTGGCCCCCCCGACTAGCGGGGGCACAGATACGCAGTATTTT
>TRBJ2-4|TRBD1|TRBV11-2|.
CASSGDRGNIQYF
TGTGCCAGCAGCGGGGACAGGGGAAACATTCAGTACTTC
>TRBJ2-3|.|TRBV11-2|.
CASSLAPSADTQYF
TGTGCCAGCAGCTTAGCCCCCTCGGCAGATACGCAGTATTTT
>TRBJ2-5|.|TRBV5-1|.
CASSLDRVQETQYF
TGCGCCAGCAGCTTGGACAGGGTCCAAGAGACCCAGTACTTC
>TRBJ1-5|.|TRBV12-3/TRBV12-4|.
CASSLEGQPQHF
TGTGCCAGCAGTTTAGAGGGCCAGCCCCAGCATTTT
>TRBJ2-1|TRBD2|TRBV4-2|.
CASSRSTSGSLHEQFF
TGTGCCAGCAGCCGGTCGACTAGCGGGAGTCTGCATGAGCAGTTCTTC
>TRBJ2-1|.|TRBV5-4|.
CASSLGQGTYNEQFF
TGTGCCAGCAGCTTGGGGCAGGGAACCTACAATGAGCAGTTCTTC
>TRBJ1-4|TRBD1|TRBV7-9|.
CASTRDRAEKLFF
TGTGCCAGCACTCGGGACAGGGCTGAAAAACTGTTTTTT
>TRBJ2-3|.|TRBV7-6|.
CASSLLASSTDTQYF
TGTGCCAGCAGCTTACTAGCCTCTAGCACAGATACGCAGTATTTT
>TRBJ2-1|TRBD2|TRBV4-1|.
CASSQDPAGATSSYNEQFF
TGCGCCAGCAGCCAAGATCCAGCGGGAGCCACGAGCTCCTACAATGAGCAGTTCTTC
>TRBJ2-6|.|TRBV9|.
CASSVRGLSGANVLTF
TGTGCCAGCAGCGTAAGAGGTTTGTCTGGGGCCAACGTCCTGACTTTC
>TRBJ2-7|TRBD1|TRBV6-5|.
CASSYEGTGLSYEQYF
TGTGCCAGCAGTTACGAGGGGACAGGGCTCTCCTACGAGCAGTACTTC
>TRBJ1-6|.|TRBV4-3|.
CASSQGSNSPLHF
TGCGCCAGCAGCCAGGGAAGTAATTCACCCCTCCACTTT
>TRBJ1-1|.|TRBV15|once
CATSRGSIKKGNTEAFF
TGTGCCACCAGCAGAGGTTCGATTAAGAAGGGGAACACTGAAGCTTTCTTT
>TRBJ1-5|.|TRBV5-5|.
CASSLTPYNQPQHF
TGTGCCAGCAGCTTAACCCCGTACAATCAGCCCCAGCATTTT
>TRBJ2-2|.|TRBV28|.
CASITGTNTGELFF
TGTGCCAGCATCACCGGGACGAACACCGGGGAGCTGTTTTTT
>TRBJ2-1|.|TRBV14|.
CASSPSSEQQFF
TGTGCCAGCAGCCCATCATCAGAACAGCAGTTCTTC
>TRBJ1-5|TRBD1|TRBV5-8|.
CASSSPEPGQGAISNQPQHF
TGTGCCAGCAGCTCGCCCGAACCGGGACAGGGGGCGATTAGTAATCAGCCCCAGCATTTT
>TRBJ2-5|TRBD2|TRBV7-2|.
CASSLGALAGGSQETQYF
TGTGCCAGCAGCTTAGGGGCCCTAGCGGGAGGGTCCCAAGAGACCCAGTACTTC
>TRBJ2-3|TRBD2|TRBV14|.
CASSPGPGLAGVDTQYF
TGTGCCAGCAGCCCCGGGCCGGGACTAGCGGGAGTAGATACGCAGTATTTT
>TRBJ2-5|TRBD1|TRBV7-9|.
CASSLSGGIEETQYF
TGTGCCAGCAGCTTATCAGGGGGAATTGAGGAGACCCAGTACTTC
>TRBJ1-1|.|TRBV6-5|.
CASRFPGANEAFF
TGTGCCAGCAGATTCCCCGGGGCCAATGAAGCTTTCTTT
>TRBJ2-3|TRBD2|TRBV6-6|.
CASSTRSGGPDTQYF
TGTGCCAGCAGTACCCGAAGCGGGGGGCCTGATACGCAGTATTTT
>TRBJ2-3|TRBD1|TRBV7-9|.
CASAPGTDRTDTQYF
TGTGCCAGCGCCCCCGGGACAGATCGCACAGATACGCAGTATTTT